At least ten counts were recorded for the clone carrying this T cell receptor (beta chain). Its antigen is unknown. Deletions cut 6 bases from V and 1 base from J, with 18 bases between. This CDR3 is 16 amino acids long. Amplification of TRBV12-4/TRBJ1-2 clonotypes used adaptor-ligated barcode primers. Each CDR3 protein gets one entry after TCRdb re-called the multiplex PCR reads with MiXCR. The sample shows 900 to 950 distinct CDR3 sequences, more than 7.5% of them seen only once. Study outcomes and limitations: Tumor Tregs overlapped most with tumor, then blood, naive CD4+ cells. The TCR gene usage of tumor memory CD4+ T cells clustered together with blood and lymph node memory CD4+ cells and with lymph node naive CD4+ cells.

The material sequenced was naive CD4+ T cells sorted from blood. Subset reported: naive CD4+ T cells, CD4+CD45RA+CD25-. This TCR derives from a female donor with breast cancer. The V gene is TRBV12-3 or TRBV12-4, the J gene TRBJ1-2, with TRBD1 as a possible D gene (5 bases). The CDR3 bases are TGTGCCAGCAGCTTCTCAGGGAGTCAGATTAACTATGGCTACACCTTC. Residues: CASSFSGSQINYGYTF.